This T cell receptor (beta chain) was sequenced for a study of T cells in women clearing cervical HPV infection. Overall study context: Cases were women with histologically confirmed HPV16-related CIN3 or worse, including 2 invasive cancers. Cases' blood sampling followed lesion detection by median approximately 150 days (90 to 200).

Note on this clone: Antigen specificity is unknown. The CDR3 is cut off 3 residues early in the read; its end comes from the germline J gene.

Broader study findings: TRBV6-7 abundance was lower in cases than controls (0.11% versus 0.16%). CIN3+ cases had significantly higher TCR repertoire richness than controls, but evenness did not differ.

Repertoires were generated with immunoSEQ multiplex PCR, while TCRdb's copy carries only in-frame clones and drops some. The table gives 40,000 or so clones; the top ten clones make up under 7% of it. J was trimmed by 4 bases and V by 7 bases; bases with no gene match: 16. The CDR3 covers 17 residues. Germline CDR1 is SNHLY and CDR2 is FYNNEI. J is TRBJ2-7 and V is TRBV2; 10 bases are a match to TRBD2. The source is a woman aged 18-70 years with a cervical HPV16 infection that either progressed to CIN3+ or cleared (not recorded which). The sequenced material came from blood buffy coat. Incomplete CDR3 DNA: TGTGCCAGCATCGCCGGGGGGCGGACTAGCGGTTCATACGAG. Translation: CASIAGGRTSGSYE. The CDR3 in its entirety is CASIAGGRTSGSYEQYF.